The clone carrying this T cell receptor (beta chain) was observed a few times. The CDR3 contains 17 residues. Trimming took 0 bases from V and 6 from J, leaving 18 bases between them. CDR1 is SGHTA and CDR2 is FQGNSA in the germline V gene. Sequencing was performed with immunoSEQ multiplex PCR; in TCRdb, only in-frame clones are kept and a portion is missing. The table records roughly 190,000 clones, about 86% of them present only once. These data come from a study of blood T cell repertoires in COVID-19. What was sequenced was peripheral blood. The J gene is TRBJ1-5, the V gene TRBV7-2, with a tentative D call TRBD1 (6 bases). This TCR derives from a human donor with acute or convalescent COVID-19. The donor label of this sample is uncertain. CDR3 coding DNA: TGTGCCAGCAGCTTAGCGCTCGGGGGGGGGCTGCCTCAGCCCCAGCATTTT. It translates to CASSLALGGGLPQPQHF. The complete variable domain, with remaining parts taken from reference TRBV7-2 and TRBJ1-5, reads GAGVSQSPSNKVTEKGKDVELRCDPISGHTALYWYRQSLGQGLEFLIYFQGNSAPDKSGLPSDRFSAERTGGSVSTLTIQRTQQEDSAVYLCASSLALGGGLPQPQHFGDGTRLSIL.